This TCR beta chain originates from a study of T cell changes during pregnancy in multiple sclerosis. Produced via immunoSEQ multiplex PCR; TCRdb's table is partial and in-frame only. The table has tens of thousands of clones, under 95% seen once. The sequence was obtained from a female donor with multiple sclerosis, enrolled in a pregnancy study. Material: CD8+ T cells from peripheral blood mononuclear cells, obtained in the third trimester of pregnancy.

Written as DNA, the CDR3 is TGTGCCAGCACCGGAGGGACTAGCGGGAGGGCTTCGACCTACGAGCAGTACTTC. Protein: CASTGGTSGRASTYEQYF. V and J are TRBV7-9 and TRBJ2-7; 16 positions agree with TRBD2. J was trimmed by 2 bases and V by 7 bases; bases with no gene match: 11. This CDR3 spans 18 amino acids. The germline CDR1 and CDR2 sequences are SEHNR and FQNEAQ (reference sequence).